This T cell receptor beta chain was identified in a study of shared clonotypes between healthy human individuals. Profiled with immunoSEQ multiplex PCR; TCRdb holds only in-frame clones, not every one. The sample records millions of clones, just under 95% being singletons. In the case of this clone: Its target is unknown.

Broader study findings: Large depth notwithstanding, sorted-subset sequencing proved incomplete by rarefaction.

Terminally differentiated effector memory CD45RA+ cells were excluded from the naive CD8 cells, which were CD45RO-negative and positively selected for CCR7. This CDR3 has 13 amino acids. V shed 5 bases and J shed 4 bases, with 12 bases lying between them. Per germline, CDR1 SEHNR and CDR2 FQNEAQ (reference sequence). This clonotype was obtained from a man younger than 30 in good health. This rearrangement joins TRBV7-9 to TRBJ2-7; D is unclear. Specimen: naive CD8+ T cells sorted from blood. The CDR3 loop reads CASSHNPEYEQYF. CDR3 DNA sequence: TGTGCCAGCAGCCACAATCCAGAGTACGAGCAGTACTTC.